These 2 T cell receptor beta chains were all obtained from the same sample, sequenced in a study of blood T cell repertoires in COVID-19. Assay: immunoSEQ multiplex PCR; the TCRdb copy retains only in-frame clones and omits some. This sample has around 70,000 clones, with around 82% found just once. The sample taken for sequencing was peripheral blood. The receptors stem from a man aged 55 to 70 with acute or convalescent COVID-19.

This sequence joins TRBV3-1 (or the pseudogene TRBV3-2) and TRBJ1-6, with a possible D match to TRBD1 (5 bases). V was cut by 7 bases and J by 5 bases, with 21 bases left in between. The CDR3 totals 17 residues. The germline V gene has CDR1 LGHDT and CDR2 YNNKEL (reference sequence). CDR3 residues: CASKPRAGIGNNSPLHF. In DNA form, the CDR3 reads TGTGCCAGCAAGCCAAGGGCAGGGATTGGGAATAATTCACCCCTCCACTTT.

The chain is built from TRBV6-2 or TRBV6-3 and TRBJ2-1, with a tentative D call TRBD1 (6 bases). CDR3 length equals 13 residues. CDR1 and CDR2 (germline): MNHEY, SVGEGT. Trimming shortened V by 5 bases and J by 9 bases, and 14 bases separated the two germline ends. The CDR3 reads CASSTRQVGEQFF. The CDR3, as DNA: TGTGCCAGCAGTACAAGACAGGTCGGTGAGCAGTTCTTC.